These 29 T cell receptor beta chains came from one sample sequenced in a study of cytomegalovirus exposure and HLA in healthy donors. Data came from immunoSEQ multiplex PCR; TCRdb stores just in-frame clones and leaves some out. This sample has tens of thousands of clones, with approximately 93% found just once. The sample comprised PBMCs. These TCRs come from a woman in her twenties or thirties in good health and CMV-seropositive.

This clone has more than one count but fewer than ten. The rearrangement joins TRBV11-2 to TRBJ2-3; D might be TRBD2 (6 bases). CDR3 length equals 14 residues. Germline V gene lookup returns CDR1 SGHAT and CDR2 FQNNGV. V dropped 0 bases and J dropped 5 bases, with 9 bases sitting between them. The CDR3 sequence: CASSLDRGIDTQYF. DNA for the CDR3: TGTGCCAGCAGCTTAGATCGCGGGATAGATACGCAGTATTTT.

V and J are TRBV11-2 and TRBJ2-1, with 8 bases aligning to TRBD2. The CDR3 runs to 15 residues. Germline assignment: CDR1 SGHAT and CDR2 FQNNGV. The ends lost 6 bases at V and 3 bases at J; junction bases unmatched: 7. In nucleotides, the CDR3 is TGTGCCAGCAGAGCCCTAGCGGGCCTCTACAATGAGCAGTTCTTC. Translation gives CASRALAGLYNEQFF.

This rearrangement joins TRBV25-1 to TRBJ2-1, with 7 bases lining up with TRBD2. J was trimmed by 0 bases and V by 4 bases; bases with no gene match: 3. CDR3 length: 15 residues. Germline loops: CDR1 MGHDK, CDR2 SYGVNS. The CDR3 DNA sequence: TGTGCCAGCAGTGCACGGACTAGCTCCTACAATGAGCAGTTCTTC. Encoded protein: CASSARTSSYNEQFF.

V is TRBV2 and J is TRBJ1-2, with 7 bases fitting TRBD1. Trimming took 2 bases from V and 4 from J; bases not matched to a gene: 16. The CDR3 is 18 amino acids. Germline CDR1 SNHLY, CDR2 FYNNEI. The CDR3 region has the DNA TGTGCCAGCAGTGAATACCGGGACAGAAACTCACGGGGCTATGGCTACACCTTC. This sequence encodes CASSEYRDRNSRGYGYTF.

V usage is TRBV28 and J usage is TRBJ2-2, with D tentatively TRBD1 (6 bases). The CDR3 has 15 amino acids. Germline CDR1 is MDHEN and CDR2 is SYDVKM. V gave up 7 bases and J gave up 1 base, with 13 bases separating them. CDR3 sequence (DNA): TGTGCCAGCAAAGAGACAGGAAAGAACACCGGGGAGCTGTTTTTT. Its translation: CASKETGKNTGELFF. Variable domain in full (rest from reference TRBV28 and TRBJ2-2): DVKVTQSSRYLVKRTGEKVFLECVQDMDHENMFWYRQDPGLGLRLIYFSYDVKMKEKGDIPEGYSVSREKKERFSLILESASTNQTSMYLCASKETGKNTGELFFGEGSRLTVL.

This chain connects TRBV10-3 to TRBJ2-1, with D perhaps TRBD2 (5 bases). This CDR3 comprises 11 residues. Germline CDR1 and CDR2: ENHRY and SYGVKD. Trimming shortened V by 6 bases and J by 5 bases, and 5 bases separated the two germline ends. The CDR3 bases are TGTGCCATCAGGAGGGACAATGAGCAGTTCTTC. Translation gives CAIRRDNEQFF.

This rearrangement joins TRBV5-1 to TRBJ2-3; a possible D gene is TRBD1 (6 bases). In germline, CDR1 is SGHRS, CDR2 YFSETQ. This CDR3 comprises 15 residues. V lost 4 bases, J lost 0 bases, and 12 bases lay in between. CDR3: CASSGTGISTDTQYF. CDR3 DNA: TGCGCCAGCAGCGGAACAGGGATTAGCACAGATACGCAGTATTTT.

A single count supports this clone. This chain links TRBV4-3 with TRBJ2-2; 8 nucleotides match TRBD1. CDR1 is LGHNA, CDR2 YSLEER, per germline. V dropped 4 bases and J dropped 2; count of bases not matched to a gene: 6. The CDR3 is 16 residues long. This CDR3 reads CASSLGTGLNTGELFF. The CDR3 DNA sequence: TGCGCCAGCAGCCTTGGGACAGGACTCAACACCGGGGAGCTGTTTTTT.

J is TRBJ1-2 and V is TRBV4-1; TRBD1 might be the D (5 bases). The CDR3 runs 16 residues. Germline V gene data show CDR1 as MGHRA and CDR2 as YSYEKL. V lost 4 bases and J lost 7, with 22 bases in between. CDR3 DNA: TGCGCCAGCAGCCCCGGTCCGGGAACGGGGGGATTTGGCTACACCTTC. It codes for CASSPGPGTGGFGYTF.

The chain joins TRBV4-3 to TRBJ2-5; D is possibly TRBD1 (6 bases). V was pared by 3 bases and J by 3 bases, with 14 bases between. There are 15 residues in the CDR3. The germline V gene encodes CDR1 LGHNA and CDR2 YSLEER. The CDR3 nucleotides read TGCGCCAGCAGCCAGAGAGACAGGTCTGAAGAGACCCAGTACTTC. Amino acid sequence: CASSQRDRSEETQYF.

The chain couples TRBV5-8 to TRBJ1-4; 8 nucleotides align to TRBD1. Germline trimming cut 4 bases from V and 5 bases from J; bases unmatched to any gene: 10. Germline V CDR1 and CDR2: SGHTS, YDEGEE. The CDR3 is 16 amino acids. In nucleotides, the CDR3 is TGTGCCAGCAGCCAACCGCCCAGGGGGCGGAATGAAAAACTGTTTTTT. This translates into CASSQPPRGRNEKLFF.

The CDR3 spells CASSPQRLAGGSGELFF. CDR3 DNA: TGTGCCAGCAGCCCGCAACGACTAGCGGGAGGTTCTGGGGAGCTGTTTTTT. V and J are TRBV7-2 and TRBJ2-2; TRBD2 agrees at 13 bases. This CDR3 spans 17 amino acids. The V gene end was trimmed by 5 bases and the J gene end by 8 bases; junction bases not matched to a gene: 11. Germline V gene data show CDR1 as SGHTA and CDR2 as FQGNSA.

The chain combines TRBV5-6 with TRBJ1-1; maybe TRBD1 (5 bases). V was clipped by 1 base and J by 2 bases, with 12 bases between them. Per the germline V gene, CDR1 is SGHDT and CDR2 is YYEEEE. The CDR3 covers 15 residues. The CDR3 nucleotides are TGTGCCAGCAGCTTGTATGGGCAGGGAAACACTGAAGCTTTCTTT. Protein: CASSLYGQGNTEAFF. Full variable domain (missing parts from reference TRBV5-6 and TRBJ1-1): DAGVTQSPTHLIKTRGQQVTLRCSPKSGHDTVSWYQQALGQGPQFIFQYYEEEERQRGNFPDRFSGHQFPNYSSELNVNALLLGDSALYLCASSLYGQGNTEAFFGQGTRLTVV.

The gene calls are TRBV20-1 and TRBJ2-5; no clear D. V was clipped by 6 bases and J by 0 bases, with 5 bases between them. This CDR3 is 11 amino acids long. CDR1 and CDR2 from the germline V gene are DFQATT and SNEGSKA (reference sequence). The CDR3 region has the DNA TGCAGTGCCCAGTACCAAGAGACCCAGTACTTC. It encodes CSAQYQETQYF.

This chain uses TRBV12-5 with TRBJ2-4, with TRBD2 matching over 8 bases. This CDR3 comprises 17 residues. The germline CDR1 and CDR2 sequences are LGHNT and FRNRAP. V trimming: 7 bases; J trimming: 5 bases; junction bases outside the gene matches: 16. CDR3 in DNA: TGTGCTAGTGCCCGCCCGGGGGGGAGCGGCTACGAAAACATTCAGTACTTC. Amino acids: CASARPGGSGYENIQYF.

The rearrangement links TRBV18 to TRBJ2-7; D is perhaps TRBD1 (5 bases). Germline assignment: CDR1 KGHSH and CDR2 LQKENI. This CDR3 comprises 15 residues. V was cut by 3 bases and J by 6 bases, with 18 bases left in between. CDR3 coding DNA: TGTGCCAGCTCACCCTTCGGACAAACTGTAGGCGAGCAGTACTTC. Residues: CASSPFGQTVGEQYF.

The chain uses TRBV19 and TRBJ2-1, with unresolved D. This CDR3 is 13 amino acids long. Per germline, CDR1 LNHDA and CDR2 SQIVND (reference sequence). Trimming pared 3 bases from V and 3 bases from J, leaving 6 bases between. The CDR3 coding sequence is TGTGCCAGTAGTATTGGAGACTACAATGAGCAGTTCTTC. It codes for CASSIGDYNEQFF.

The chain links TRBV11-2 to TRBJ2-5, with TRBD1 identical over 8 bases. Looked up from germline, CDR1 is SGHAT and CDR2 is FQNNGV. The CDR3 consists of 15 residues. V was clipped by 5 bases and J by 5 bases; unmatched bases: 10. The CDR3 DNA sequence: TGTGCCAGCAGCCAAGACAGGGGTGGCTGGGAGACCCAGTACTTC. Its protein is CASSQDRGGWETQYF.

This chain links TRBV20-1 with TRBJ2-7; no clear D. Germline lookup yields CDR1 DFQATT and CDR2 SNEGSKA (reference sequence). The V end was cut by 5 bases, the J end by 5 bases, with 10 bases between. CDR3 length: 11 residues. CDR3 nucleotide sequence: TGCAGTGCTGGATCTAGGAACGAGCAGTACTTC. It yields the protein CSAGSRNEQYF.

The gene calls are TRBV28 and TRBJ2-1, with D possibly matching TRBD2 (6 bases). This CDR3 has 17 residues. V lost 5 bases, J lost 9 bases, and 26 bases lay in between. Germline lookup yields CDR1 MDHEN and CDR2 SYDVKM. DNA of the CDR3: TGTGCCAGCAGTGCCTCCCCCGGGACTCGATTACCGGGTGAGCAGTTCTTC. Its translation is CASSASPGTRLPGEQFF.

The chain is built from TRBV7-2 and TRBJ2-5; 7 bases align to TRBD2. The CDR3 contains 15 residues. Germline lookup yields CDR1 SGHTA and CDR2 FQGNSA. V was clipped by 4 bases and J by 1 base; unmatched bases: 6. DNA for the CDR3: TGTGCCAGCAGCTCCTCACTAGCGCCCCAAGAGACCCAGTACTTC. Amino acids: CASSSSLAPQETQYF. The variable domain in full, completed from reference TRBV7-2 and TRBJ2-5, reads GAGVSQSPSNKVTEKGKDVELRCDPISGHTALYWYRQSLGQGLEFLIYFQGNSAPDKSGLPSDRFSAERTGGSVSTLTIQRTQQEDSAVYLCASSSSLAPQETQYFGPGTRLLVL.

The V call is TRBV2, the J call TRBJ2-7; tentative D call: TRBD2 (6 bases). V was clipped by 7 bases and J by 0 bases, with 10 bases between them. The germline CDR1 and CDR2 sequences are SNHLY and FYNNEI. The CDR3 contains 13 residues. The CDR3 DNA reads as TGTGCCAGCACCGGGACTCGCTCCTACGAGCAGTACTTC. This sequence encodes CASTGTRSYEQYF. The variable domain in full, completed from reference TRBV2 and TRBJ2-7, reads EPEVTQTPSHQVTQMGQEVILRCVPISNHLYFYWYRQILGQKVEFLVSFYNNEISEKSEIFDDQFSVERPDGSNFTLKIRSTKLEDSAMYFCASTGTRSYEQYFGPGTRLTVT.

This sequence joins TRBV28 and TRBJ1-5; possible D gene TRBD1, 5 bases. The CDR3 totals 16 residues. V lost 3 bases and J 4 bases, leaving 16 bases between the germline ends. The V gene's germline CDR1 is MDHEN and CDR2 SYDVKM. The DNA for the CDR3 is TGTGCCAGCAGTTTTGTGGAGGGGATAAGGAATCAGCCCCAGCATTTT. Protein product: CASSFVEGIRNQPQHF.

This sequence joins TRBV9 and TRBJ2-1; D is ambiguous. Trimming removed 0 bases from V and 3 bases from J, with 7 bases in between. This CDR3 is built from 14 residues. Germline CDR1 reads SGDLS; CDR2 reads YYNGEE. CDR3 amino acids: CASSVAVGYNEQFF. CDR3 in DNA: TGTGCCAGCAGCGTAGCGGTCGGCTACAATGAGCAGTTCTTC.

The rearrangement uses TRBV7-8 and TRBJ1-1; D gene unclear. Germline CDR1 reads SGHVS; CDR2 reads FQNEAQ. V dropped 5 bases and J dropped 1 base, with 11 bases sitting between them. The CDR3 spans 14 residues. CDR3 in DNA: TGTGCCAGCAGCGACCCGAGGCAGAACACTGAAGCTTTCTTT. Translating gives CASSDPRQNTEAFF.

This sequence joins TRBV2 and TRBJ2-3; no firm D call. V lost 6 bases to trimming and J lost 0 bases, with 10 bases between them. Germline CDR1 is SNHLY and CDR2 is FYNNEI. There are 14 residues in the CDR3. Here the CDR3 reads CASSVRRSTDTQYF. The CDR3 DNA sequence: TGTGCCAGCAGCGTCCGTCGGAGCACAGATACGCAGTATTTT.

V usage is TRBV7-6 and J usage is TRBJ2-2; D may be TRBD2 (5 bases). Germline CDR1 is SGHVS and CDR2 is FNYEAQ. This CDR3 is 16 amino acids long. Trimming left V 0 bases short and J 0 bases short, with 8 bases between. DNA for the CDR3: TGTGCCAGCAGCTTAGCGGGAGCATCGAACACCGGGGAGCTGTTTTTT. Translating it yields CASSLAGASNTGELFF.

Details on this clone: Compared with germline, one end of the junction differs, possibly owing to a read error. The rearrangement uses TRBV13 and TRBJ2-7; no firm D call. CDR1 PRHDT and CDR2 FYEKMQ come from the germline V gene (reference sequence). The CDR3 sequence is 14 residues long. CDR3 sequence: CASSLGRVSYEQYF. The CDR3, as DNA: TGTGCCAGCAGCCTAGGACGGGTCTCCTACGAGCAGTACTTC.

The chain has TRBV7-9 and TRBJ2-7; 9 nucleotides line up with TRBD1. This CDR3 has 14 residues. V shed 4 bases, J shed 3 bases, and the junction held 4 bases outside the gene matches. Germline V gives CDR1 SEHNR, CDR2 FQNEAQ (reference sequence). This CDR3 reads CASSSGQGFYEQYF. CDR3 nucleotides: TGTGCCAGCAGCTCCGGACAGGGGTTCTACGAGCAGTACTTC.